What follows are 3 T cell receptor beta chains derived from one specimen sequenced in a study of control samples from healthy donors and cancer patients. Here immunoSEQ multiplex PCR was the method, and the copy in TCRdb shows in-frame clones only, minus some. The data contain roughly 100,000 clones, just under 95% of them singletons. Sample: blood. Every receptor here comes from a human donor in good health. The donor label of this sample is uncertain.

The gene calls are TRBV6-4 and TRBJ2-7; no firm D call. The germline V and J ends were trimmed by 2 bases and 6 bases, with 23 bases remaining between them. Germline lookup yields CDR1 MRHNA and CDR2 SNTAGT. The CDR3 contains 17 residues. The CDR3 DNA is TGTGCCAGCAGTGACCAGCAGTGGCGGCAGGCCCCATCCGAGCAGTACTTC. Translated, it gives CASSDQQWRQAPSEQYF.

The rearrangement joins TRBV10-3 to TRBJ1-4, with D hard to call. CDR1 is ENHRY and CDR2 is SYGVKD in the germline V gene. V lost 2 bases and J 10 bases, leaving 11 bases between the germline ends. This CDR3 has 13 amino acids. The CDR3, as DNA: TGTGCCATCAGTGAGGACGCGTATGGAAAACTGTTTTTT. Protein: CAISEDAYGKLFF.

The rearrangement uses TRBV4-1 and TRBJ2-5; D not resolved. This CDR3 spans 16 amino acids. In germline, CDR1 is MGHRA, CDR2 YSYEKL. Deletions cut 1 base from V and 5 bases from J, with 17 bases between. CDR3: CASSQVYDVRGETQYF. The CDR3 DNA sequence: TGCGCCAGCAGCCAAGTTTATGACGTCCGTGGGGAGACCCAGTACTTC.